One T cell receptor (beta chain) is described in this entry. These data originate in a study of shared clonotypes between healthy human individuals. For the study at large: Two women and a few men aged 18 to 49 served as donors.

Libraries were prepared by immunoSEQ multiplex PCR; TCRdb keeps only in-frame clonotypes and omits some of them. The sample records over a million clones, approximately 97% being singletons. Source material: naive CD4+ T cells sorted from blood. As to subset: CD45RA+ positively selected. The receptor comes from a young man in good health.

The CDR3 loop reads CTSSPGSRQDNEQFF. CDR3 nucleotides: TGCACCAGCAGCCCCGGGAGTCGCCAGGACAATGAGCAGTTCTTC. The rearrangement links TRBV1 to TRBJ2-1; the table calls TRBD2, which could not be checked here. TRBV1 is a pseudogene. The CDR3 totals 15 residues.